A single sample gave rise to the 9 T cell receptor beta chains below, sequenced in a study of cytotoxic CD8 clonotypes in ibrutinib-treated CLL. Profiling relied on immunoSEQ multiplex PCR, and the TCRdb table lists in-frame clones only, not all of them. This sample yields around 150,000 clones, of which 70% to 90% are seen a single time; 3% to 3.5% belongs to the top ten. Source: PBMCs, taken at disease progression, from a patient treated with ibrutinib. These receptor sequences come from a human donor with chronic lymphocytic leukemia.

V gene TRBV2 combines with J gene TRBJ2-1; 8 positions agree with TRBD2. Trimming at V came to 1 base and at J to 9 bases, leaving 17 bases not matched to a gene. This CDR3 has 18 residues. The germline CDR1 and CDR2 sequences are SNHLY and FYNNEI. The CDR3 sequence: CASSEVVSGGGFRGEQFF. For the CDR3, the DNA is TGTGCCAGCAGTGAAGTGGTATCGGGAGGGGGGTTTAGGGGTGAGCAGTTCTTC. The variable domain in full, with the rest retrieved from reference TRBV2 and TRBJ2-1, is EPEVTQTPSHQVTQMGQEVILRCVPISNHLYFYWYRQILGQKVEFLVSFYNNEISEKSEIFDDQFSVERPDGSNFTLKIRSTKLEDSAMYFCASSEVVSGGGFRGEQFFGPGTRLTVL.

The chain combines TRBV6-5 with TRBJ2-7; 9 nucleotides line up with TRBD1. This CDR3 comprises 14 residues. J was trimmed by 12 bases and V by 6 bases; bases with no gene match: 15. Germline V gives CDR1 MNHEY, CDR2 SVGAGI. CDR3 sequence (DNA): TGTGCCAGCAGGGGGCGGGACAGGGATAGGCGCGGGTACTTC. Protein product: CASRGRDRDRRGYF.

The V and J genes are TRBV5-1 and TRBJ2-1; 7 bases are a match to TRBD2. The CDR3 totals 15 residues. Per the germline V gene, CDR1 is SGHRS and CDR2 is YFSETQ. V dropped 1 base and J dropped 0; count of bases not matched to a gene: 1. The CDR3 loop reads CASSLSGGSYNEQFF. CDR3 nucleotide sequence: TGCGCCAGCAGCTTGTCGGGAGGCTCCTACAATGAGCAGTTCTTC. Using reference TRBV5-1 and TRBJ2-1 for the parts outside the CDR3, the full variable domain is KAGVTQTPRYLIKTRGQQVTLSCSPISGHRSVSWYQQTPGQGLQFLFEYFSETQRNKGNFPGRFSGRQFSNSRSEMNVSTLELGDSALYLCASSLSGGSYNEQFFGPGTRLTVL.

This rearrangement joins TRBV19 to TRBJ2-1; 13 bases are a match to TRBD2. This CDR3 has 21 amino acids. From germline, CDR1 is LNHDA and CDR2 SQIVND (reference sequence). V shed 3 bases, J shed 0 bases, and the junction held 14 bases outside the gene matches. The chain's CDR3 is CASSIQRLAGGLTDSYNEQFF. CDR3 DNA: TGTGCCAGTAGTATCCAGAGACTAGCGGGAGGACTAACCGACTCCTACAATGAGCAGTTCTTC.

The chain employs TRBV30 and TRBJ2-3; D ambiguous. Per germline, CDR1 GTSNPN and CDR2 SVGIG (reference sequence). The CDR3 totals 15 residues. V was shortened by 2 bases and J by 0 bases, with 12 bases between the two germline ends. The CDR3 DNA is TGTGCCTGGAGTCGAAAACCCGGGAGCACAGATACGCAGTATTTT. This translates into CAWSRKPGSTDTQYF.

The chain couples TRBV4-2 to TRBJ1-1, with D hard to call. Per germline, CDR1 LGHNA and CDR2 YNFKEQ. CDR3 size: 17 residues. The ends were cut back, 0 bases at V and 4 bases at J, with 18 bases in the middle. As DNA, the CDR3 is TGTGCCAGCAGCCAAGATAGTAGACTCTCCCATACCACTGAAGCTTTCTTT. It codes for CASSQDSRLSHTTEAFF.

The CDR3 DNA follows: TGTGCCAGCAGCTTAGCTTTAGCGGGAAGCTCCTACAATGAGCAGTTCTTC. As protein: CASSLALAGSSYNEQFF. The chain is built from TRBV7-2 and TRBJ2-1; 8 positions agree with TRBD2. CDR3 length: 17 residues. The germline gives CDR1 SGHTA, CDR2 FQGNSA. Unmatched junction bases numbered 4, after V lost 0 bases and J lost 0 bases.

The chain employs TRBV27 and TRBJ2-1; D is possibly TRBD2 (6 bases). V was pared by 3 bases and J by 6 bases, with 12 bases between. Looked up from germline, CDR1 is MNHEY and CDR2 is SMNVEV (reference sequence). The CDR3 sequence is 14 residues long. The CDR3 DNA follows: TGTGCCAGCAGTTTTGGCGGGATTATCAATGAGCAGTTCTTC. It yields the protein CASSFGGIINEQFF.

This sequence joins TRBV9 and TRBJ2-3; D gene unclear. Per the germline V gene, CDR1 is SGDLS and CDR2 is YYNGEE. The CDR3 runs 16 residues. V gave up 0 bases and J gave up 0 bases, with 11 bases separating them. Written as DNA, the CDR3 is TGTGCCAGCAGCGTAGGAAACGGGCACAGCACAGATACGCAGTATTTT. This sequence encodes CASSVGNGHSTDTQYF. Together with reference TRBV9 and TRBJ2-3, the CDR3 gives the full variable domain: DSGVTQTPKHLITATGQRVTLRCSPRSGDLSVYWYQQSLDQGLQFLIQYYNGEERAKGNILERFSAQQFPDLHSELNLSSLELGDSALYFCASSVGNGHSTDTQYFGPGTRLTVL.